This passage covers 29 T cell receptor beta chains from one sample sequenced in a study of blood T cell repertoires in COVID-19. TCRdb's table, derived via immunoSEQ multiplex PCR, lists solely in-frame clones and lacks some. The table records around 400,000 clones, about 88% of them present only once. Material: PBMCs or T cells enriched from blood (not recorded which). These TCRs come from a woman younger than 35 who had been exposed to COVID-19.

This rearrangement joins TRBV5-6 to TRBJ2-2, with TRBD2 matching 10 bases. The V gene end was trimmed by 4 bases and the J gene end by 7 bases; junction bases not matched to a gene: 13. From germline, CDR1 is SGHDT and CDR2 YYEEEE. This CDR3 has 17 residues. CDR3 coding DNA: TGTGCCAGCAGCACCCCGGGACTAGCGAGCGTAGGCGGGGAGCTGTTTTTT. Protein product: CASSTPGLASVGGELFF.

This clone occurred once. This chain connects TRBV3-1 (or the pseudogene TRBV3-2) to TRBJ1-5, with a possible D match to TRBD1 (5 bases). The CDR3 contains 13 residues. CDR1 is LGHDT and CDR2 is YNNKEL in the germline V gene (reference sequence). V was shortened by 8 bases and J by 3 bases, with 11 bases between the two germline ends. The CDR3 DNA reads TGTGCCAGCGGAAGACAGAACAATCAGCCCCAGCATTTT. Translating gives CASGRQNNQPQHF.

The V gene is TRBV27, the J gene TRBJ1-6; TRBD1 matches at 9 bases. The junction had 7 bases not matched to a gene; V was cut back by 3 bases and J by 7 bases. Per the germline V gene, CDR1 is MNHEY and CDR2 is SMNVEV (reference sequence). The CDR3 is 16 amino acids. The CDR3 here is CASSFSTGGRNSPLHF. The CDR3 DNA is TGTGCCAGCAGTTTCTCGACAGGGGGACGCAATTCACCCCTCCACTTT.

This chain uses TRBV7-2 with TRBJ1-4; D gene uncertain. CDR3 size: 16 residues. Germline V gene lookup returns CDR1 SGHTA and CDR2 FQGNSA. Trimming took off 5 bases at V and 0 bases at J, with 13 bases between the two ends. Written as DNA, the CDR3 is TGTGCCAGCAGCCCCCACGGAGAGGCAACTAATGAAAAACTGTTTTTT. Translated, it gives CASSPHGEATNEKLFF.

Here the CDR3 reads CASSFWDTGNPYEQYF. For the CDR3, the DNA is TGTGCCAGCAGCTTTTGGGATACAGGGAACCCCTACGAGCAGTACTTC. The V and J genes are TRBV7-9 and TRBJ2-7; tentative D call: TRBD1 (6 bases). There are 16 residues in the CDR3. Trimming removed 3 bases from V and 2 bases from J, with 17 bases in between. Germline V CDR1 and CDR2: SEHNR, FQNEAQ (reference sequence).

The V call is TRBV3-1 (or the pseudogene TRBV3-2), the J call TRBJ1-5; 8 nucleotides match TRBD1. Trimming took 4 bases from V and 5 from J; bases not matched to a gene: 7. The CDR3 length is 15 residues. Per germline, CDR1 LGHDT and CDR2 YNNKEL (reference sequence). DNA for the CDR3: TGTGCCAGCAGCCCAAGTGGGACAGGATATCAGCCCCAGCATTTT. Translation gives CASSPSGTGYQPQHF.

Only one count was recorded for this clone. V is TRBV15 and J is TRBJ1-3; 7 nucleotides match TRBD1. V was pared by 3 bases and J by 0 bases, with 5 bases of the junction left unmatched. There are 16 residues in the CDR3. Germline V gene data show CDR1 as LNHNV and CDR2 as YYDKDF (reference sequence). The CDR3 sequence: CATSSRQGSSGNTIYF. The CDR3 DNA follows: TGTGCCACCAGCAGCAGACAGGGTAGCTCTGGAAACACCATATATTTT.

The CDR3 DNA sequence: TGTGCCAGTACGCCGGGGACAGGGCTAGCTAACTATGGCTACACCTTC. Its translation is CASTPGTGLANYGYTF. The chain links TRBV19 to TRBJ1-2; TRBD1 matches 9 bases. Germline V gene data show CDR1 as LNHDA and CDR2 as SQIVND (reference sequence). The CDR3 has 16 amino acids. Trimming cost V 7 bases and J 0 bases; bases outside gene matches: 9.

The V gene is TRBV10-3, the J gene TRBJ1-5, with 8 bases identical to TRBD1. CDR1 is ENHRY and CDR2 is SYGVKD in the germline V gene. The trim removed 6 bases at V and 4 bases at J, leaving 2 bases unmatched. CDR3 length: 13 residues. CDR3 DNA sequence: TGTGCCATCAGGGACAGGGTTAATCAGCCCCAGCATTTT. Protein: CAIRDRVNQPQHF.

This clone was observed once. The V gene is TRBV7-9, the J gene TRBJ1-3; D unresolved. In germline, CDR1 is SEHNR, CDR2 FQNEAQ (reference sequence). Trimming stripped 1 base from V and 2 bases from J, with 12 bases between. The CDR3 extends over 16 amino acids. Here the CDR3 DNA reads TGTGCCAGCAGCTTAGAAGTAGCCAGCCCTGGAAACACCATATATTTT. As protein: CASSLEVASPGNTIYF.

V usage is TRBV13 and J usage is TRBJ2-3; weak D call: TRBD1 (7 bases). Germline-derived CDR1 and CDR2 are PRHDT and FYEKMQ (reference sequence). The CDR3 totals 14 residues. Trimming stripped 0 bases from V and 7 bases from J, with 11 bases between. CDR3 nucleotide sequence: TGTGCCAGCAGCTTAGGGGCAGGGGGGAATACGCAGTATTTT. It translates to CASSLGAGGNTQYF.

V is TRBV28 and J is TRBJ2-6; TRBD1 aligns across 7 bases. V was pared by 4 bases and J by 0 bases, with 12 bases of the junction left unmatched. CDR1 is MDHEN and CDR2 is SYDVKM in the germline V gene. The CDR3 spans 19 residues. The CDR3 loop is CASSSPPGQSSSGANVLTF. The DNA of the CDR3 is TGTGCCAGCAGTTCCCCTCCGGGACAGTCGAGCTCTGGGGCCAACGTCCTGACTTTC.

This chain joins TRBV11-2 and TRBJ1-4, with D unclear. The CDR3 sequence is 13 residues long. Germline CDR1 reads SGHAT; CDR2 reads FQNNGV. V was clipped by 2 bases and J by 2 bases, with 3 bases between them. The CDR3 spells CASSLSTNEKLFF. The CDR3 coding sequence is TGTGCCAGCAGCTTAAGCACTAATGAAAAACTGTTTTTT.

The gene calls are TRBV7-6 and TRBJ2-1; perhaps TRBD2 as D (6 bases). The V gene's germline CDR1 is SGHVS and CDR2 FNYEAQ. The CDR3 is made up of 15 amino acids. Trimming cost V 8 bases and J 8 bases, with 22 bases left between them. CDR3 in DNA: TGTGCCAGCTCAGAAGGTCTAGCGATTGGGGATGAGCAGTTCTTC. This gives the protein CASSEGLAIGDEQFF.

The J gene is TRBJ2-1, the V gene TRBV4-2; D is perhaps TRBD2 (5 bases). The CDR3 has 13 amino acids. Germline lookup yields CDR1 LGHNA and CDR2 YNFKEQ. The ends were cut back, 2 bases at V and 8 bases at J, with 10 bases in the middle. The CDR3 DNA follows: TGTGCCAGCAGCCAAAGTGGGAGAGATGAGCAGTTCTTC. Encoded protein: CASSQSGRDEQFF.

The gene calls are TRBV5-1 and TRBJ2-3, with 9 positions matching TRBD2. With V trimmed by 2 bases and J by 4 bases, 8 bases remained unmatched. CDR3 length: 16 residues. The V gene's germline CDR1 is SGHRS and CDR2 YFSETQ. CDR3 DNA: TGCGCCAGCAGCTTTCTCGGCGGGGGGGCGGCAGATACGCAGTATTTT. This translates into CASSFLGGGAADTQYF.

V usage is TRBV18 and J usage is TRBJ2-2; TRBD2 is a possible D gene (6 bases). This CDR3 region has 14 residues. The ends were cut back, 6 bases at V and 3 bases at J, with 11 bases in the middle. The germline V gene encodes CDR1 KGHSH and CDR2 LQKENI. This CDR3 is CASSRGGDTGELFF. The CDR3, as DNA: TGTGCCAGCTCTAGGGGAGGCGACACCGGGGAGCTGTTTTTT.

For the CDR3, the DNA is TGTGCCAGCAGTCGCGAGAGACCCAGCGGGAGAGTCTACGAGCAGTACTTC. Its protein is CASSRERPSGRVYEQYF. This chain links TRBV25-1 with TRBJ2-7; the match to TRBD2 covers 8 bases. The ends lost 5 bases at V and 3 bases at J; junction bases unmatched: 15. Germline CDR1 reads MGHDK; CDR2 reads SYGVNS. The CDR3 sequence is 17 residues long.

This chain joins TRBV11-3 and TRBJ2-2; unclear D gene. V lost 0 bases, J lost 7 bases, and 3 bases lay in between. Germline lookup yields CDR1 SGHNT and CDR2 YENEEA. The CDR3 length is 12 residues. Written as DNA, the CDR3 is TGTGCCAGCAGCTTAGACAGCGGGGAGCTGTTTTTT. This codes for CASSLDSGELFF.

This clone showed up just a few times. The chain links TRBV20-1 to TRBJ1-2, with TRBD1 matching 12 bases. Germline trimming cut 3 bases from V and 0 bases from J; bases unmatched to any gene: 11. This CDR3 is built from 18 residues. CDR1 DFQATT and CDR2 SNEGSKA come from the germline V gene (reference sequence). The CDR3 bases are TGCAGTGCTAGTCCCGGGACAGGGGGCGCAAGGGCTAACTATGGCTACACCTTC. Translated: CSASPGTGGARANYGYTF.

The rearrangement uses TRBV4-3 and TRBJ2-1; 10 nucleotides line up with TRBD2. With V trimmed by 1 base and J by 5 bases, 8 bases remained unmatched. Germline assignment: CDR1 LGHNA and CDR2 YSLEER. CDR3 length equals 17 residues. The CDR3 DNA sequence: TGCGCCAGCAGCCAAGGGGTTTCGAGCGGGGGGGACAATGAGCAGTTCTTC. This sequence encodes CASSQGVSSGGDNEQFF.

Note on this clone: One end of the junction varies from germline; a read error may be responsible. The chain combines TRBV30 with TRBJ2-1; TRBD2 might be the D (5 bases). There are 14 residues in the CDR3. CDR1 and CDR2 (germline): GTSNPN, SVGIG (reference sequence). Here the CDR3 DNA reads TGCCGGGGTAAAAGTGGGCGTTCCTACAATGAGCAGTTCTTC. It is translated as CRGKSGRSYNEQFF.

The chain uses TRBV5-1 and TRBJ1-2, with TRBD1 matching 7 bases. Losses at the gene ends were 4 bases for V and 5 bases for J; bases not matched to a gene: 8. Germline CDR1 SGHRS, CDR2 YFSETQ. This CDR3 has 14 amino acids. For the CDR3, the DNA is TGCGCCAGCAGCCCTACCGGGACAGAGTATGGCTACACCTTC. It codes for CASSPTGTEYGYTF. Together with reference TRBV5-1 and TRBJ1-2, the CDR3 gives the full variable domain: KAGVTQTPRYLIKTRGQQVTLSCSPISGHRSVSWYQQTPGQGLQFLFEYFSETQRNKGNFPGRFSGRQFSNSRSEMNVSTLELGDSALYLCASSPTGTEYGYTFGSGTRLTVV.

The table lists this clone with a few counts. The gene calls are TRBV5-4 and TRBJ1-3; a possible D gene is TRBD1 (6 bases). The V gene's germline CDR1 is SGHNT and CDR2 YYREEE (reference sequence). This CDR3 comprises 16 residues. The ends were cut back, 7 bases at V and 3 bases at J, with 20 bases in the middle. CDR3 coding DNA: TGTGCCAGCTCGCCCCTTCAGGGGTCGTTTGGAAACACCATATATTTT. Encoded protein: CASSPLQGSFGNTIYF.

The chain joins TRBV7-2 to TRBJ1-5; no firm D call. CDR3 size: 15 residues. V lost 3 bases to trimming and J lost 7 bases, with 16 bases between them. CDR1 and CDR2 (germline): SGHTA, FQGNSA. The CDR3 DNA follows: TGTGCCAGCAGCTTCACCCTAGATATCTTGCAGCCCCAGCATTTT. It encodes CASSFTLDILQPQHF.

The gene calls are TRBV4-3 and TRBJ1-4; D not resolved. Trimming left V 6 bases short and J 5 bases short, with 16 bases between. Germline CDR1 LGHNA, CDR2 YSLEER. The CDR3 sequence is 15 residues long. CDR3 region: CASSSGAVRNEKLFF. The CDR3 DNA is TGCGCCAGCAGTTCAGGCGCAGTTAGGAATGAAAAACTGTTTTTT.

This sequence joins TRBV7-6 and TRBJ2-5; D is possibly TRBD1 (5 bases). The CDR3 totals 18 residues. The ends were cut back, 0 bases at V and 5 bases at J, with 22 bases in the middle. Germline loops: CDR1 SGHVS, CDR2 FNYEAQ. CDR3 amino acids: CASSLAMVRQHWSETQYF. The CDR3 bases are TGTGCCAGCAGCTTAGCTATGGTCCGACAGCACTGGTCGGAGACCCAGTACTTC.

The chain employs TRBV11-3 and TRBJ2-3; no firm D call. From germline, CDR1 is SGHNT and CDR2 YENEEA. V was cut by 1 base and J by 3 bases, with 5 bases left in between. The CDR3 contains 13 residues. The CDR3 spells CASSLGETDTQYF. DNA of the CDR3: TGTGCCAGCAGCTTAGGCGAGACAGATACGCAGTATTTT.

The chain couples TRBV5-5 to TRBJ2-7; 7 nucleotides align to TRBD2. Losses at the gene ends were 1 base for V and 2 bases for J; bases not matched to a gene: 9. The CDR3 consists of 16 residues. Looked up from germline, CDR1 is SGHKS and CDR2 is YYEKEE (reference sequence). The CDR3 nucleotides read TGTGCCAGCAGCTTGTCCCAGCTAGCGGTGACCTACGAGCAGTACTTC. This gives the protein CASSLSQLAVTYEQYF.